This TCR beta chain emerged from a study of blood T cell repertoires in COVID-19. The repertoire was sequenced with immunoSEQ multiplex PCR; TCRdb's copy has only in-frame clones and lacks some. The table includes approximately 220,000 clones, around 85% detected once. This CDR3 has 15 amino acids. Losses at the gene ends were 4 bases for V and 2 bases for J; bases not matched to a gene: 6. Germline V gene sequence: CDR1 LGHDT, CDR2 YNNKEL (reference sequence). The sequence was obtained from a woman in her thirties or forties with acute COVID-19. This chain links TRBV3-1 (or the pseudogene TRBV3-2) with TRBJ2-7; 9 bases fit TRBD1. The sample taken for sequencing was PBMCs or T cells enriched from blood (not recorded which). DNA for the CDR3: TGTGCCAGCAGCCCTACCGGGACAGGGCCCTACGAGCAGTACTTC. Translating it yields CASSPTGTGPYEQYF.